This TCR beta chain was documented in a study of cytomegalovirus exposure and HLA in healthy donors. The PCR used 60 Vbeta and 13 Jbeta primers. Produced via immunoSEQ multiplex PCR; TCRdb's table is partial and in-frame only. The sample contains about 160,000 clones, 80% of which appear only once. The V gene's germline CDR1 is SQVTM and CDR2 ANQGSEA. This CDR3 has 15 residues. The ends were cut back, 8 bases at V and 5 bases at J, with 23 bases in the middle. Only a few counts were recorded for this clone. Sequences were obtained from PBMCs. This sequence was found in a man between 18 and 35 years old in good health and CMV-seropositive. The V and J genes are TRBV29-1 and TRBJ2-3; TRBD1 is a possible D gene (6 bases). The CDR3 region is CSTLRSLGGLDTQYF. The CDR3 bases are TGCAGCACCCTCCGGTCACTAGGGGGATTAGATACGCAGTATTTT.